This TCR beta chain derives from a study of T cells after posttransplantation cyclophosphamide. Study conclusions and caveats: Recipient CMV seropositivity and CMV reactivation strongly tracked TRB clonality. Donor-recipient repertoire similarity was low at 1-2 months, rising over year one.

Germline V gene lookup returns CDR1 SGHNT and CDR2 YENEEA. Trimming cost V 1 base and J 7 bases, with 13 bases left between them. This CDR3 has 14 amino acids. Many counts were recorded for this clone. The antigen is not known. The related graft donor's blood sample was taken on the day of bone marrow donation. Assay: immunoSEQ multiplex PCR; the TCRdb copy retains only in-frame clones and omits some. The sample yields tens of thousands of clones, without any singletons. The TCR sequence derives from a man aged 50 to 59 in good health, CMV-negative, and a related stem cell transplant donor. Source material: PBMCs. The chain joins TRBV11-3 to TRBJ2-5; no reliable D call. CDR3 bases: TGTGCCAGCAGCTTAGTAGGTGGAGAAGGGACCCAGTACTTC. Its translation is CASSLVGGEGTQYF.